The entry below describes one T cell receptor beta chain. Its antigen is as yet unknown. This specimen comes from a study of PD-1 blockade in classical Hodgkin lymphoma. With no exception, relapse followed autologous stem cell transplantation in all patients, and brentuximab vedotin exposure varied. CDR1 and CDR2 from the germline V gene are MGHRA and YSYEKL. The CDR3 length is 16 residues. V shed 8 bases and J shed 5 bases, with 21 bases lying between them. Study conclusions and caveats: Still unresolved is the cause of the repertoire differences, which may be disease activity or prior therapy.

Only in-frame clones appear in the TCRdb table, and some are missing; sequencing was by immunoSEQ multiplex PCR. The sample has roughly 14,000 clones; 85% to 90% are singletons. The V gene is TRBV4-1, the J gene TRBJ1-4; D gene unclear. The starting material was peripheral blood mononuclear cells (PBMCs), obtained at baseline. The sequence derives from a human donor with classical Hodgkin lymphoma. CDR3 nucleotides: TGCGCCAGCCTCCCTTATTTAGGACGGAAGAATGAAAAACTGTTTTTT. Translation: CASLPYLGRKNEKLFF.